This entry features one T cell receptor beta chain sequence. Using immunoSEQ multiplex PCR, the repertoire was profiled, and TCRdb retains in-frame clones only, with some absent. The table includes some 80,000 clones, roughly 80% detected once. The sample belongs to a study of blood T cell repertoires in COVID-19. The CDR3 has 17 amino acids. Germline V gives CDR1 KGHSH, CDR2 LQKENI. Unmatched junction bases numbered 2, after V lost 2 bases and J lost 0 bases. The sample consisted of peripheral blood. This clonotype originated in a woman aged 70-85 years with acute or convalescent COVID-19. V usage is TRBV18 and J usage is TRBJ2-2; 11 bases line up with TRBD2. The CDR3 bases are TGTGCCAGCTCACCATCGGGACTAGCGGCGAACACCGGGGAGCTGTTTTTT. Translating it yields CASSPSGLAANTGELFF.